This note documents a single T cell receptor beta chain sequence. J lost 0 bases, V lost 0 bases, and 10 bases had no gene match. The length of the CDR3 is 19 residues. CDR1 is LGHNA, CDR2 YNFKEQ, per germline. Clones were sequenced by immunoSEQ multiplex PCR, and TCRdb holds only the in-frame ones, with some missing. The sample yields 75,000 to 85,000 clones, over 75% seen once. These data are taken from a study of OX40 agonist ivuxolimab in advanced cancers. The sample in question was CD4+ or CD8+ T cells sorted from blood, obtained in a trial of the OX40 agonist ivuxolimab. The chain employs TRBV4-2 and TRBJ2-7, with 11 bases fitting TRBD2. This TCR was sampled from an adult with an advanced solid tumor such as melanoma, head and neck, liver or kidney cancer. This chain's CDR3 is CASSQEGASGRPNSYEQYF. The CDR3 DNA reads TGTGCCAGCAGCCAAGAGGGAGCTAGCGGGAGGCCCAACTCCTACGAGCAGTACTTC.